The next 10 T cell receptor beta chains were all read from a single sample in a study of cytomegalovirus exposure and HLA in healthy donors (dated by TCRdb to 2015 to 2018). Library creation used the immunoSEQ multiplex PCR assay. The multiplex PCR relied on a mix of 60 forward primers for TCR Vbeta segments and 13 reverse primers for TCR Jbeta segments. Entries here come from immuneACCESS through TCRdb and include only in-frame sequences with V and J called. Some clones fail to appear in such tables; in the studies checked, an unresolved V gene covers under half of the shortfall, and the cause of the remainder is unknown. The sample table holds about 120,000 clones, of which more than 65% were seen once. Around 1.5% of the sample belongs to the ten largest clones. Sequencing used PBMCs. All receptors come from a woman younger than 35 in good health and CMV-seronegative.

This chain connects TRBV7-2 to TRBJ2-7; weak D call: TRBD1 (5 bases). Deletions cut 2 bases from V and 2 bases from J, with 16 bases between. This CDR3 region has 16 residues. The germline CDR1 and CDR2 sequences are SGHTA and FQGNSA. The chain's CDR3 is CASSLSSTAIAYEQYF. The CDR3 DNA reads TGTGCCAGCAGCTTATCTTCGACAGCAATCGCCTACGAGCAGTACTTC.

The chain is built from TRBV19 and TRBJ1-2; the match to TRBD1 covers 9 bases. The germline V gene encodes CDR1 LNHDA and CDR2 SQIVND (reference sequence). V lost 4 bases and J lost 2; bases outside the gene matches: 8. This CDR3 comprises 16 residues. The chain's CDR3 is CASSTLRDRDNYGYTF. CDR3 bases: TGTGCCAGTAGTACGCTCCGGGACAGGGACAACTATGGCTACACCTTC.

The sample holds a few counts of this clone. The chain is built from TRBV5-4 and TRBJ2-3; 7 positions match TRBD2. V was pared by 2 bases and J by 0 bases, with 9 bases of the junction left unmatched. In germline, CDR1 is SGHNT, CDR2 YYREEE (reference sequence). This CDR3 has 17 amino acids. In nucleotides, the CDR3 is TGTGCCAGCAGCTTAGGGGTAGCGGGTCTGAGCACAGATACGCAGTATTTT. Its translation is CASSLGVAGLSTDTQYF.

This rearrangement joins TRBV5-4 to TRBJ2-7; D is possibly TRBD1 (6 bases). The CDR3 length is 15 residues. The germline CDR1 and CDR2 sequences are SGHNT and YYREEE (reference sequence). V dropped 0 bases and J dropped 2 bases, with 12 bases sitting between them. As DNA, the CDR3 is TGTGCCAGCAGCTTGGCCATACAGGGCCCCTACGAGCAGTACTTC. It translates to CASSLAIQGPYEQYF.

This chain links TRBV4-3 with TRBJ1-5, with a tentative D call TRBD1 (5 bases). CDR1 and CDR2 (germline): LGHNA, YSLEER. The length of the CDR3 is 15 residues. The germline V and J ends were trimmed by 0 bases and 7 bases, with 13 bases remaining between them. The CDR3 sequence: CASSQDGLGGQPQHF. DNA of the CDR3: TGCGCCAGCAGCCAAGACGGACTGGGGGGGCAGCCCCAGCATTTT.

The chain employs TRBV6-5 and TRBJ2-7; TRBD1 is a possible D gene (5 bases). V lost 2 bases, J lost 2 bases, and 7 bases lay in between. Per germline, CDR1 MNHEY and CDR2 SVGAGI. The CDR3 is 13 amino acids. The CDR3 protein is CASSYDRTYEQYF. In DNA form, the CDR3 reads TGTGCCAGCAGTTACGACAGAACCTACGAGCAGTACTTC.

This clone was counted a few times. The rearrangement links TRBV4-1 to TRBJ2-2, with 12 bases identical to TRBD2. The junction had 5 bases not matched to a gene; V was cut back by 4 bases and J by 5 bases. Germline loops: CDR1 MGHRA, CDR2 YSYEKL. This CDR3 is built from 16 residues. The CDR3 here is CASSLGLAGRTGELFF. CDR3 DNA sequence: TGCGCCAGCAGCCTAGGACTAGCGGGACGGACCGGGGAGCTGTTTTTT.

The chain employs TRBV7-9 and TRBJ1-1, with D perhaps matching TRBD1 (5 bases). The CDR3 extends over 14 amino acids. V was clipped by 5 bases and J by 5 bases, with 15 bases between them. Looked up from germline, CDR1 is SEHNR and CDR2 is FQNEAQ (reference sequence). The chain's CDR3 is CASSASIRGTEAFF. For the CDR3, the DNA is TGTGCCAGCAGCGCTTCGATCCGGGGGACTGAAGCTTTCTTT.

V is TRBV18 and J is TRBJ1-1, with D perhaps matching TRBD1 (5 bases). Looked up from germline, CDR1 is KGHSH and CDR2 is LQKENI. The CDR3 has 18 amino acids. V lost 2 bases, J lost 2 bases, and 21 bases lay in between. The chain's CDR3 is CASSPFSIRGGGNTEAFF. The CDR3 nucleotides are TGTGCCAGCTCACCATTCAGCATCCGGGGGGGTGGAAACACTGAAGCTTTCTTT.

The chain carries TRBV30 and TRBJ2-3, with 9 bases that match TRBD2. Germline CDR1 GTSNPN, CDR2 SVGIG (reference sequence). Losses at the gene ends were 5 bases for V and 5 bases for J; bases not matched to a gene: 11. This CDR3 has 15 residues. CDR3 protein: CAWAGGRGGIDTQYF. CDR3 coding DNA: TGTGCCTGGGCAGGTGGGCGGGGGGGCATAGATACGCAGTATTTT.